These 22 T cell receptor beta chains share one sample of origin, sequenced in a study of PD-L1 blockade in urothelial cancer. Generated by immunoSEQ multiplex PCR, the TCRdb table keeps only in-frame clones and is missing some. In the table there are around 80,000 clones, approximately 90% of which are singletons. This specimen consisted of PBMCs, obtained around atezolizumab (anti-PD-L1) treatment. These receptors were taken from a woman in her seventies with urothelial cancer.

V gene TRBV4-2 combines with J gene TRBJ2-2; 10 bases fit TRBD2. After removal of 2 bases from V and 7 bases from J, the junction contained 4 bases not matched to a gene. The CDR3 runs to 15 residues. Per germline, CDR1 LGHNA and CDR2 YNFKEQ. This CDR3 is CASSQSGGEVGELFF. The CDR3 DNA reads as TGTGCCAGCAGCCAAAGCGGGGGGGAGGTCGGGGAGCTGTTTTTT.

V and J are TRBV7-9 and TRBJ1-2; no clear D. Germline CDR1 and CDR2: SEHNR and FQNEAQ (reference sequence). V was trimmed by 1 base and J by 3 bases, leaving 12 bases between them. The CDR3 is 15 amino acids. CDR3: CASSLGAGFYYGYTF. As DNA, the CDR3 is TGTGCCAGCAGCTTAGGCGCGGGCTTCTACTATGGCTACACCTTC.

The chain employs TRBV27 and TRBJ2-1; TRBD2 matches 8 bases. V was pared by 4 bases and J by 3 bases, with 5 bases of the junction left unmatched. Germline V gives CDR1 MNHEY, CDR2 SMNVEV (reference sequence). The CDR3 has 15 amino acids. CDR3 residues: CASSSAGENYNEQFF. CDR3 nucleotide sequence: TGTGCCAGCAGTTCAGCGGGAGAAAACTACAATGAGCAGTTCTTC.

V and J are TRBV2 and TRBJ2-1; maybe TRBD1 (6 bases). CDR3 length equals 16 residues. Germline V gene sequence: CDR1 SNHLY, CDR2 FYNNEI. The V end was cut by 4 bases, the J end by 7 bases, with 20 bases between. CDR3 sequence reads: CASSVRTDNFNNEQFF. The CDR3 DNA sequence: TGTGCCAGCAGTGTTAGGACAGACAACTTTAATAATGAGCAGTTCTTC.

The rearrangement links TRBV18 to TRBJ1-1, with D perhaps TRBD1 (6 bases). Per germline, CDR1 KGHSH and CDR2 LQKENI. Deletions cut 3 bases from V and 5 bases from J, with 16 bases between. The CDR3 spans 15 residues. CDR3 bases: TGTGCCAGCTCACCGTCGTCAGGGGAAGAGACTGAAGCTTTCTTT. It translates to CASSPSSGEETEAFF. Full variable domain (remainder filled in from reference TRBV18 and TRBJ1-1): NAGVMQNPRHLVRRRGQEARLRCSPMKGHSHVYWYRQLPEEGLKFMVYLQKENIIDESGMPKERFSAEFPKEGPSILRIQQVVRGDSAAYFCASSPSSGEETEAFFGQGTRLTVV.

The chain employs TRBV5-1 and TRBJ2-2; D is possibly TRBD2 (7 bases). Per germline, CDR1 SGHRS and CDR2 YFSETQ. Trimming shortened V by 4 bases and J by 1 base, and 11 bases separated the two germline ends. This CDR3 spans 15 amino acids. The chain's CDR3 is CASSLGGQNTGELFF. CDR3 bases: TGCGCCAGCAGCCTGGGGGGGCAGAACACCGGGGAGCTGTTTTTT.

The DNA of the CDR3 is TGTGCCAGCAGTGAACCCGGGACCTACGAGCAGTACTTC. Protein product: CASSEPGTYEQYF. The chain uses TRBV6-1 and TRBJ2-7, with TRBD2 as a possible D gene (5 bases). CDR1 and CDR2 (germline): MNHNS, SASEGT. Trimming cost V 2 bases and J 2 bases, with 7 bases left between them. The CDR3 loop spans 13 amino acids.

The chain combines TRBV7-8 with TRBJ1-5; the match to TRBD1 covers 7 bases. Germline loops: CDR1 SGHVS, CDR2 FQNEAQ. V lost 5 bases to trimming and J lost 4 bases; unmatched junction nucleotides: 8. This CDR3 is 15 amino acids long. This CDR3 reads CASSPDREWNQPQHF. The CDR3 coding sequence is TGTGCCAGCAGCCCAGACAGGGAGTGGAATCAGCCCCAGCATTTT.

The V and J genes are TRBV5-1 and TRBJ2-5; 9 bases align to TRBD1. Germline-derived CDR1 and CDR2 are SGHRS and YFSETQ. After removal of 5 bases from V and 5 bases from J, the junction contained 7 bases not matched to a gene. CDR3 length: 14 amino acids. The CDR3 bases are TGCGCCAGCAGTCCACAGGGGGCGGGGGAGACCCAGTACTTC. The encoded protein is CASSPQGAGETQYF.

The chain is built from TRBV5-6 and TRBJ2-4; 9 positions agree with TRBD2. CDR3 length equals 15 residues. Trimming removed 1 base from V and 2 bases from J; junction bases left unmatched: 1. Germline V gives CDR1 SGHDT, CDR2 YYEEEE. DNA of the CDR3: TGTGCCAGCAGCTTGCTAGCGGGATCCAAAAACATTCAGTACTTC. As protein: CASSLLAGSKNIQYF. Using reference TRBV5-6 and TRBJ2-4 for the parts outside the CDR3, the full variable domain is DAGVTQSPTHLIKTRGQQVTLRCSPKSGHDTVSWYQQALGQGPQFIFQYYEEEERQRGNFPDRFSGHQFPNYSSELNVNALLLGDSALYLCASSLLAGSKNIQYFGAGTRLSVL.

The rearrangement uses TRBV6-1 and TRBJ1-2; D is possibly TRBD1 (5 bases). V shed 0 bases and J shed 1 base, with 6 bases lying between them. The CDR3 runs to 14 residues. CDR1 and CDR2 (germline): MNHNS, SASEGT. The CDR3 DNA is TGTGCCAGCAGTGAAGCAGGGGTTAACTATGGCTACACCTTC. Its translation is CASSEAGVNYGYTF.

This chain links TRBV19 with TRBJ1-1; D is possibly TRBD1 (5 bases). Germline lookup yields CDR1 LNHDA and CDR2 SQIVND (reference sequence). Trimming pared 6 bases from V and 0 bases from J, leaving 14 bases between. The CDR3 extends over 15 amino acids. CDR3 in DNA: TGTGCCAGTAGAGATCAAGGGGCACTGAACACTGAAGCTTTCTTT. This translates into CASRDQGALNTEAFF.

The V call is TRBV18, the J call TRBJ1-4; perhaps TRBD1 as D (6 bases). Trimming removed 1 base from V and 3 bases from J, with 15 bases in between. CDR3 length: 17 amino acids. Germline V CDR1 and CDR2: KGHSH, LQKENI. The CDR3 spells CASSPRQTGQSNEKLFF. DNA of the CDR3: TGTGCCAGCTCACCACGCCAGACAGGTCAATCTAATGAAAAACTGTTTTTT.

This chain links TRBV7-9 with TRBJ2-1; 7 nucleotides line up with TRBD2. The CDR3 totals 14 residues. Germline assignment: CDR1 SEHNR and CDR2 FQNEAQ (reference sequence). Trimming removed 0 bases from V and 6 bases from J; junction bases left unmatched: 2. The CDR3 loop reads CASSLAGTTNEQFF. CDR3 DNA: TGTGCCAGCAGCTTAGCTGGGACTACCAATGAGCAGTTCTTC.

V and J are TRBV7-9 and TRBJ1-1, with D possibly TRBD1 on 6 matching bases. CDR1 and CDR2 (germline): SEHNR, FQNEAQ (reference sequence). Deletions cut 4 bases from V and 5 bases from J, with 11 bases between. The CDR3 consists of 13 residues. The CDR3 spells CASSSGTKTEAFF. The CDR3 DNA follows: TGTGCCAGCAGCTCCGGGACAAAGACTGAAGCTTTCTTT.

The J gene is TRBJ2-7, the V gene TRBV4-1; 7 bases fit TRBD1. This CDR3 spans 15 amino acids. Per germline, CDR1 MGHRA and CDR2 YSYEKL. The V and J ends lost 6 bases and 4 bases, in that order; junction bases with no gene match: 12. In nucleotides, the CDR3 is TGCGCCAGCAGGCGGGCAGACAGGGAAATTTACGAGCAGTACTTC. Translated: CASRRADREIYEQYF.

The chain combines TRBV9 with TRBJ2-2; 9 nucleotides match TRBD1. The CDR3 covers 17 residues. Trimming at V came to 4 bases and at J to 2 bases, leaving 9 bases not matched to a gene. The germline V gene encodes CDR1 SGDLS and CDR2 YYNGEE. The CDR3 DNA reads TGTGCCAGCAGCCGACGACCGGGACAGGGAAACACCGGGGAGCTGTTTTTT. Protein sequence: CASSRRPGQGNTGELFF.

The rearrangement joins TRBV4-1 to TRBJ2-7; 7 bases align to TRBD2. V shed 1 base and J 0 bases; nucleotides not matched to a gene: 3. This CDR3 spans 15 amino acids. The germline gives CDR1 MGHRA, CDR2 YSYEKL. The chain's CDR3 is CASSQAGGNSYEQYF. The CDR3 DNA reads TGCGCCAGCAGCCAAGCGGGAGGCAACTCCTACGAGCAGTACTTC.

V and J are TRBV9 and TRBJ1-3; TRBD1 matches 12 bases. V lost 4 bases to trimming and J lost 2 bases; unmatched junction nucleotides: 7. The CDR3 totals 17 residues. Looked up from germline, CDR1 is SGDLS and CDR2 is YYNGEE. The DNA for the CDR3 is TGTGCCAGCAGCCACCGGGACAGGGGGCTAGCTGGAAACACCATATATTTT. It specifies CASSHRDRGLAGNTIYF.

J is TRBJ2-7 and V is TRBV5-4, with 10 positions matching TRBD2. J lost 3 bases, V lost 0 bases, and 3 bases had no gene match. This CDR3 contains 15 residues. Germline V gene sequence: CDR1 SGHNT, CDR2 YYREEE (reference sequence). CDR3 loop: CASSLGTSGNYEQYF. CDR3 nucleotides: TGTGCCAGCAGCTTGGGCACTAGCGGGAACTACGAGCAGTACTTC. Supplemented by reference TRBV5-4 and TRBJ2-7, the full variable domain reads ETGVTQSPTHLIKTRGQQVTLRCSSQSGHNTVSWYQQALGQGPQFIFQYYREEENGRGNFPPRFSGLQFPNYSSELNVNALELDDSALYLCASSLGTSGNYEQYFGPGTRLTVT.

This chain joins TRBV11-2 and TRBJ2-3; TRBD2 matches 7 bases. CDR1 and CDR2 from the germline V gene are SGHAT and FQNNGV. V lost 1 base, J lost 4 bases, and 5 bases stayed unmatched. This CDR3 is built from 15 residues. The CDR3 here is CASSLAAGVADTQYF. The CDR3, as DNA: TGTGCCAGCAGCTTAGCGGCGGGAGTCGCAGATACGCAGTATTTT.

This chain links TRBV6-1 with TRBJ1-4, with D possibly matching TRBD1 (5 bases). The CDR3 is 15 amino acids. Germline CDR1 is MNHNS and CDR2 is SASEGT. V dropped 7 bases and J dropped 4 bases, with 16 bases sitting between them. The CDR3 nucleotides read TGTGCCAGCACCCAAACGGCAGGGCTTAATGAAAAACTGTTTTTT. Residues: CASTQTAGLNEKLFF.